The 13 T cell receptor beta chains below were found in one sample sequenced in a study of CD8 T cells in acute hepatitis C reinfection. Sequenced by immunoSEQ multiplex PCR; TCRdb stores in-frame clones only, minus some. Of 1,200 to 1,500 clones listed, almost 50% were seen once; the top ten hold 8.5%. Time point specified: acute HCV infection, within 168 days of estimated infection date. No in vitro expansion preceded sequencing of these hepatitis C virus-specific cells, which were studied ex vivo. Notes on the study in general: Preferential TRBV04 and TRBV06 usage appeared in all groups and was not explained by the naive pool.

Sequenced material: HCV NS3-1073 tetramer-sorted CD8+ T cells from PBMCs, taken during acute infection. These receptors came from a woman aged 18 to 35 with chronic hepatitis C.

This chain joins TRBV7-7 and TRBJ2-6; D remains ambiguous. This CDR3 has 18 amino acids. Trimming left V 5 bases short and J 5 bases short, with 22 bases between. The germline V gene has CDR1 SSHAT and CDR2 FNYEAQ (reference sequence). The DNA of the CDR3 is TGTGCCAGCAGCCTAGGAGTAGTGCCACAAAGTCGGGCCAACGTCCTGACTTTC. As protein: CASSLGVVPQSRANVLTF.

The table lists this clone with a few counts. The chain employs TRBV21-1 and TRBJ1-5. TRBV21-1 is a listed pseudogene. This CDR3 spans 13 amino acids. CDR3 in amino acids: CASSKSVGGPQHF. The CDR3 nucleotides read TGTGCCAGCAGCAAATCGGTGGGGGGGCCCCAGCATTTT.

The genes are TRBV4-2 and TRBJ1-1, with D maybe TRBD1 (5 bases). The germline V gene has CDR1 LGHNA and CDR2 YNFKEQ. V was clipped by 0 bases and J by 6 bases, with 14 bases between them. The CDR3 length is 15 residues. CDR3 coding DNA: TGTGCCAGCAGCCAAGAGATGGGGCATTGGGCTGAAGCTTTCTTT. Encoded protein: CASSQEMGHWAEAFF.

The V and J genes are TRBV4-2 and TRBJ2-7, with D perhaps being TRBD1 or TRBD2 (7 bases each). CDR1 LGHNA and CDR2 YNFKEQ come from the germline V gene. This CDR3 has 16 residues. V lost 0 bases and J 4 bases, leaving 16 bases between the germline ends. The CDR3 loop is CASSQEGEGAPYEQYF. CDR3 nucleotides: TGTGCCAGCAGCCAAGAAGGGGAGGGGGCCCCTTACGAGCAGTACTTC.

The chain joins TRBV13 to TRBJ2-2, with 12 bases that match TRBD2. V shed 5 bases and J 2 bases; nucleotides not matched to a gene: 3. Germline V gene lookup returns CDR1 PRHDT and CDR2 FYEKMQ (reference sequence). This CDR3 is 16 amino acids long. CDR3 bases: TGTGCCAGCAGCATGACTAGCGGGGGTAACACCGGGGAGCTGTTTTTT. Translation gives CASSMTSGGNTGELFF.

The chain links TRBV7-7 to TRBJ2-7; 7 positions agree with TRBD1. V was pared by 5 bases and J by 7 bases, with 17 bases of the junction left unmatched. The CDR3 runs to 16 residues. The germline CDR1 and CDR2 sequences are SSHAT and FNYEAQ (reference sequence). The CDR3 loop is CASSPEVTGALGEQYF. The CDR3 DNA follows: TGTGCCAGCAGCCCCGAGGTAACAGGGGCTTTGGGGGAGCAGTACTTC.

This clone occurred a few times. The chain has TRBV10-3 and TRBJ2-3, with 9 bases fitting TRBD2. The CDR3 loop spans 17 amino acids. Per the germline V gene, CDR1 is ENHRY and CDR2 is SYGVKD. V lost 2 bases, J lost 6 bases, and 12 bases stayed unmatched. The chain's CDR3 is CAISEGGLADSGDTQYF. CDR3 nucleotides: TGTGCCATCAGTGAGGGGGGACTAGCTGACTCGGGGGATACGCAGTATTTT.

This clone is a singleton in its sample. This chain uses TRBV4-3 with TRBJ1-1; no definite D call. Looked up from germline, CDR1 is LGHNA and CDR2 is YSLEER. This CDR3 comprises 12 residues. The ends were cut back, 4 bases at V and 6 bases at J, with 9 bases in the middle. The CDR3 DNA reads as TGCGCCAGCAGCCTGGGTGGACCTGAAGCTTTCTTT. Translation: CASSLGGPEAFF.

The chain is built from TRBV4-2 and TRBJ2-5; 12 bases agree with TRBD2. The V gene's germline CDR1 is LGHNA and CDR2 YNFKEQ. Losses at the gene ends were 4 bases for V and 0 bases for J; bases not matched to a gene: 6. There are 17 residues in the CDR3. CDR3 amino acids: CASSLITSGGYQETQYF. The CDR3, as DNA: TGTGCCAGCAGCCTGATTACTAGCGGGGGGTACCAAGAGACCCAGTACTTC.

The chain joins TRBV27 to TRBJ2-7; 7 bases are shared with TRBD1. The J segment lost 2 bases and the V segment lost 4 bases, leaving 11 bases of the junction unmatched. This CDR3 is built from 16 residues. Germline V lookup: CDR1 MNHEY, CDR2 SMNVEV (reference sequence). CDR3 DNA sequence: TGTGCCAGCAGTTCCCTCCGGGACAGTCTTACCTACGAGCAGTACTTC. Residues: CASSSLRDSLTYEQYF.

Only a few counts were recorded for this clone. The chain links TRBV9 to TRBJ2-3; 8 nucleotides line up with TRBD2. Germline CDR1 SGDLS, CDR2 YYNGEE. The CDR3 totals 18 residues. V was pared by 4 bases and J by 2 bases, with 15 bases of the junction left unmatched. The CDR3 protein is CASSPPPQGGGFTDTQYF. In DNA form, the CDR3 reads TGTGCCAGCAGCCCCCCCCCTCAGGGCGGGGGGTTCACAGATACGCAGTATTTT.

The chain has TRBV7-3 and TRBJ2-5; 10 bases fit TRBD2. The CDR3 runs 17 residues. The ends lost 1 base at V and 0 bases at J; junction bases unmatched: 5. Germline CDR1 SGHTA, CDR2 FQGTGA. DNA of the CDR3: TGTGCCAGCAGCTTAATATCTAGCGGGGGTTACCAAGAGACCCAGTACTTC. This gives the protein CASSLISSGGYQETQYF.

This clone has only one observation. The J gene is TRBJ2-5, the V gene TRBV6-6; 7 bases are shared with TRBD1. J lost 1 base, V lost 5 bases, and 4 bases had no gene match. Per germline, CDR1 MNHNY and CDR2 SVGAGI (reference sequence). CDR3 length: 14 amino acids. The CDR3 nucleotides are TGTGCCAGCAGTAAGGGACAGCCCCAAGAGACCCAGTACTTC. Translating gives CASSKGQPQETQYF.